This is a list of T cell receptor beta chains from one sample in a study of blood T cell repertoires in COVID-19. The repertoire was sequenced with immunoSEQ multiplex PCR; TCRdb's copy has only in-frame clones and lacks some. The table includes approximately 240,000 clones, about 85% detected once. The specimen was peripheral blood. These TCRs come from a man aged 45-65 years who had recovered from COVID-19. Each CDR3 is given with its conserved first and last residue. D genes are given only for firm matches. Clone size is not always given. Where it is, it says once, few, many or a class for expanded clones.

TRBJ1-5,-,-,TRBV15,TGTGCCACCAGCGGAAGGGGAAGCGGGCGCAATCAGCCCCAGCATTTT,CATSGRGSGRNQPQHF
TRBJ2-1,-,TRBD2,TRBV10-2,TGCGCCAGCAAAATAGCGGGACCTACCTACAATGAGCAGTTCTTC,CASKIAGPTYNEQFF
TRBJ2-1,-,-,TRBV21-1,TGTGCCAGCAGGGGGACTCGAAGACCGGGATATGAGCAGTTCTTC,CASRGTRRPGYEQFF
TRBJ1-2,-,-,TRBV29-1,TGCAGCGTTTCAGGACAGAGATATGGCTACACCTTC,CSVSGQRYGYTF
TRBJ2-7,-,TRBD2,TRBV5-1,TGCGCCAGCAGTCGGGGAACTAGCGGGGAGTACGAGCAGTACTTC,CASSRGTSGEYEQYF
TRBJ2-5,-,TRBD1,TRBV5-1,TGCGCCAGCAGCGTGACAGGGGGCATTAACATGGCCCAGTACTTC,CASSVTGGINMAQYF
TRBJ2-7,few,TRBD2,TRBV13,TGTGCCAGCAGCCCCCGTAGCGGGAGCGGTAAGCAGTACTTC,CASSPRSGSGKQYF
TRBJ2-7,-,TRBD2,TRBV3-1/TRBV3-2,TGTGCCAGCAGCTCCAGGGCCTTAGCGGGAGGGATCCAGTACTTC,CASSSRALAGGIQYF
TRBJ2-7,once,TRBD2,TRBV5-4,TGTGCCAGCAGCCTGACTAGCGGGGTTTCCTACGAGCAGTACTTC,CASSLTSGVSYEQYF
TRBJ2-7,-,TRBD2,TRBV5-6,TGTGCCAGCAGGAGGCGGGGGGCCTCCCCAAAGCAGTACTTC,CASRRRGASPKQYF
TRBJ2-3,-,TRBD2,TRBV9,TGTGCCAGCAGCGGAACTAGCGGCTCTAGCACAGATACGCAGTATTTT,CASSGTSGSSTDTQYF
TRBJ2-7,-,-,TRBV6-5,TGTGCCAGCAGTACCGGGATGCGATACGAGCAGTACTTC,CASSTGMRYEQYF
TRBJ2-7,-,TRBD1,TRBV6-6,TGTGCCAGCAGCTCTCGACAGGGGGCAAGATACGAGCAGTACTTC,CASSSRQGARYEQYF
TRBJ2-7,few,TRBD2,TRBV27,TGTGCCAGCAGTACTTGGACTAGCGGCTCCTACGAGCAGTACTTC,CASSTWTSGSYEQYF
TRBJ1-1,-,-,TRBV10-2,TGCGCCAGCAGTGCTGTCAGGGGAAAGAACACTGAAGCTTTCTTT,CASSAVRGKNTEAFF
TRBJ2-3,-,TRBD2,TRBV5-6,TGTGCCAGCAGCCCCGGGGGGGGCGGCGCAGATACGCAGTATTTT,CASSPGGGGADTQYF
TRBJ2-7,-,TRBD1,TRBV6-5,TGTGCCAGCAGCGACCCCGGGACAGCACTCTACGAGCAGTACTTC,CASSDPGTALYEQYF
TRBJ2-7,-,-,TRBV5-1,TGCGCCAGCAGCTTGGATGGCAATACCTACGAGCAGTACTTC,CASSLDGNTYEQYF
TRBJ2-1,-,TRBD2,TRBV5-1,TGCGCCAGCAGCTTCCGCGGGACTAGCGGGAACAATGAGCAGTTCTTC,CASSFRGTSGNNEQFF
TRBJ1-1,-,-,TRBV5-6,TGTGCCAGCAGCCTGCGCGCAGGGGCCACTGAAGCTTTCTTT,CASSLRAGATEAFF
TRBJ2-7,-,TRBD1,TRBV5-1,TGCGCCAGCAGAACCGGACAGGGGGCGGGCGAGCAGTACTTC,CASRTGQGAGEQYF
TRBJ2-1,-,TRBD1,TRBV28,TGTGCCAGCAGTTTATTCGGGACAGGGAACAATGAGCAGTTCTTC,CASSLFGTGNNEQFF
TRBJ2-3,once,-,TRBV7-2,TGTGCCAGCAGCTGGACTACTAGCACAGATACGCAGTATTTT,CASSWTTSTDTQYF
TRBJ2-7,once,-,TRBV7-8,TGTGCCAGCAGCACAGGGCCTAGCGGACGCTCCTACGAGCAGTACTTC,CASSTGPSGRSYEQYF